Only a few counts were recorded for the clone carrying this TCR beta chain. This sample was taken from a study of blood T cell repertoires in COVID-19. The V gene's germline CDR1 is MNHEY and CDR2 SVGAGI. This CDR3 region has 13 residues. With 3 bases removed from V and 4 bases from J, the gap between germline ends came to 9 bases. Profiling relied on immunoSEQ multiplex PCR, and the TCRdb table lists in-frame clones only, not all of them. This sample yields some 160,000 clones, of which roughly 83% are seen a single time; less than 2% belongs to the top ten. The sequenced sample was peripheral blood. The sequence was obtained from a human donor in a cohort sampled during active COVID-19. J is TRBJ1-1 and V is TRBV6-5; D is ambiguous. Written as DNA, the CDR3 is TGTGCCAGCAGTTATTGGGAGAGCACTGAAGCTTTCTTT. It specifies CASSYWESTEAFF.